This T cell receptor beta chain is drawn from a study of cytomegalovirus exposure and HLA in healthy donors. Both 60 Vbeta primers and 13 Jbeta primers went into the PCR. TCRdb's table, derived via immunoSEQ multiplex PCR, lists solely in-frame clones and lacks some. The table records about 140,000 clones, 61% of them present only once. Regarding the study as a whole: In a later analysis, at a false discovery rate of 0.05, about 16,000 TCR beta sequences matched HLA alleles. An apparent linkage of common viral pathogens to several of the most significant clusters emerged in a later analysis. Sequencing probably produced one cluster of sequence variants that were highly shared.

This clone appeared a few times. What it binds is unknown. This cohort consisted of healthy bone marrow donors. The specimen was PBMCs. This sequence originates from a male donor in good health and CMV-seronegative.

The CDR3 DNA reads TGTGCCAGCAGTTTAGAACAGGAGAACTATGGCTACACCTTC. This translates into CASSLEQENYGYTF. The rearrangement uses TRBV28 and TRBJ1-2, with D perhaps matching TRBD1 (5 bases). The V gene lost 2 bases and the J gene lost 2 bases, with 9 bases spanning the gap. This CDR3 contains 14 residues. Germline CDR1 and CDR2: MDHEN and SYDVKM.